Detailed here is one T cell receptor (beta chain). As yet, its antigen is unknown. The record originates from a study of cytomegalovirus exposure and HLA in healthy donors. Whole-study results and caveats: Among TCR beta chains, those listed as cytomegalovirus-associated numbered over 150. Most TCR sequences showed up rarely, but some public TCRs showed up in many donors. Reports described diagnosis of cytomegalovirus status by the classifier as highly specific and sensitive.

The junction had 9 bases not matched to a gene; V was cut back by 5 bases and J by 3 bases. Germline assignment: CDR1 LNHDA and CDR2 SQIVND (reference sequence). This CDR3 is built from 16 residues. Repertoires were generated with immunoSEQ multiplex PCR, while TCRdb's copy carries only in-frame clones and drops some. The sample lists 57,000 or so clones, just under 95% occurring once. Donors came from a validation cohort of some 110 subjects, distinct from the first 666-subject cohort. The sequenced sample consisted of PBMCs. The receptor was isolated from a man aged 18 to 29 in good health and CMV-seronegative. The chain is built from TRBV19 and TRBJ1-4; TRBD1 aligns across 7 bases. Written as DNA, the CDR3 is TGTGCCAGTAGTGGTATAACAGGGGCGGCTAATGAAAAACTGTTTTTT. As protein: CASSGITGAANEKLFF.